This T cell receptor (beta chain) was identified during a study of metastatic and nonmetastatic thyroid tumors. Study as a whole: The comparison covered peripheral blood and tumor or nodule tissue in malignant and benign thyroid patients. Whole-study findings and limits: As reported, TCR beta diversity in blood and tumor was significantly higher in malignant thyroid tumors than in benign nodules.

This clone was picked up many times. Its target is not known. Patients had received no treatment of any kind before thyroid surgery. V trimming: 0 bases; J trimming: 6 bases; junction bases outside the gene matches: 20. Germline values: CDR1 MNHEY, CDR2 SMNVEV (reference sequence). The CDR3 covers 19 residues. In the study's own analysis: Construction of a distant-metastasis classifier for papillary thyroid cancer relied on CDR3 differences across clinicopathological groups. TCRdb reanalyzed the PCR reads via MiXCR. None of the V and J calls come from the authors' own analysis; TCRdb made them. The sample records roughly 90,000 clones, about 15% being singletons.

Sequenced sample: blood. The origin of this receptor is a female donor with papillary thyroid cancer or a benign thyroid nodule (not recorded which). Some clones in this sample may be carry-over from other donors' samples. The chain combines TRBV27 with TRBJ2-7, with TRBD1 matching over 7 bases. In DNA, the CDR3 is TGTGCCAGCAGTTTATCGAAAGCCCCACGGTGGACAGGCCGCGGCGAGCAGTACTTC. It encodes CASSLSKAPRWTGRGEQYF.